Listed below are T cell receptor beta chains from one sample, sequenced in a study of blood T cell repertoires in COVID-19. Produced via immunoSEQ multiplex PCR; TCRdb's table is partial and in-frame only. Seen here are more than 40,000 clones, approximately 86% observed once, and the top ten hold about 2.9%. Material for sequencing was peripheral blood. These receptors were taken from a man aged 50-59 years with active COVID-19. Both conserved end residues are part of each CDR3. The D gene is left open where the match is weak. Clone size appears in some rows only: once, few, many, or a class for an expanded clone.

length	size	D	J	V	DNA	CDR3
14	NA	NA	TRBJ2-5	TRBV3-1/TRBV3-2	TGTGCCAGCAGCAGGGGAATCTACGTAGAGACCCAGTACTTC	CASSRGIYVETQYF
16	NA	NA	TRBJ2-7	TRBV7-9	TGTGCCAGCAGCTTAATGAGGCTGGGTTTCATGGACGAGCAGTACTTC	CASSLMRLGFMDEQYF
13	NA	NA	TRBJ1-2	TRBV7-9	TGTGCCAGCAGCAACACGGGAGCTTATGGCTACACCTTC	CASSNTGAYGYTF
17	NA	TRBD1	TRBJ2-6	TRBV19	TGTGCCAGTAGTATGGGGACAGGGGTTTCCGGGGCCAACGTCCTGACTTTC	CASSMGTGVSGANVLTF
16	NA	TRBD2	TRBJ2-7	TRBV2	TGTGCCAGCAGGACGACTAGCGGGGCTATCTCCTACGAGCAGTACTTC	CASRTTSGAISYEQYF
16	NA	NA	TRBJ1-3	TRBV13	TGTGCCAGCAGCCTTTACCCCCCCAGCTCTGGAAACACCATATATTTT	CASSLYPPSSGNTIYF
15	NA	TRBD1	TRBJ1-6	TRBV6-4	TGTGCCAGCAGCCCCTCGGGACAGGGGAGTTCACCCCTCCACTTT	CASSPSGQGSSPLHF
15	NA	TRBD2	TRBJ2-1	TRBV4-2	TGTGCCAGCAGCCAAGTCACTAGCGGATACAATGAGCAGTTCTTC	CASSQVTSGYNEQFF
14	NA	TRBD1	TRBJ1-1	TRBV12-5	TGTGCTAGTGGCCAACCGACAGGGGCGGGTGAAGCTTTCTTT	CASGQPTGAGEAFF
14	NA	NA	TRBJ2-3	TRBV7-3	TGTGCCAGCAGCTCCATCGGAGGCACAGATACGCAGTATTTT	CASSSIGGTDTQYF
14	NA	NA	TRBJ1-1	TRBV27	TGTGCCAGCAGTTATTTGCGGGGGAACACTGAAGCTTTCTTT	CASSYLRGNTEAFF
17	NA	TRBD2	TRBJ2-5	TRBV4-1	TGCGCCAGCAGCCAAGGCTTCTTGCGGGGGGGGGCCGAGACCCAGTACTTC	CASSQGFLRGGAETQYF
16	NA	NA	TRBJ2-5	TRBV5-4	TGTGCCAGCAGCTCCGGAATCGGACAAAGGAAAGAGACCCAGTACTTC	CASSSGIGQRKETQYF
14	NA	TRBD2	TRBJ2-1	TRBV27	TGTGCCAGCAGTCCGCGAACTAGCGAGGATGAGCAGTTCTTC	CASSPRTSEDEQFF
15	NA	TRBD1	TRBJ2-7	TRBV2	TGTGCCAGCAGTCCACAGGGGGGCCCCTCCTACGAGCAGTACTTC	CASSPQGGPSYEQYF
14	NA	NA	TRBJ2-5	TRBV9	TGTGCCAGCAGCACTCGGGGTGGGTTTGAGACCCAGTACTTC	CASSTRGGFETQYF
14	NA	NA	TRBJ2-3	TRBV9	TGTGCCAGCAGCGGGACTACAGGTTCAGATACGCAGTATTTT	CASSGTTGSDTQYF
15	NA	NA	TRBJ1-1	TRBV19	TGTGCCAGTATCCCCTCGCGGCGGGAGAACACTGAAGCTTTCTTT	CASIPSRRENTEAFF
13	NA	TRBD2	TRBJ2-5	TRBV11-1	TGTGCCAGCAGCTTTGGTAGCGGGGAGACCCAGTACTTC	CASSFGSGETQYF
14	NA	NA	TRBJ1-2	TRBV4-3	TGCGCCAGCAGCCAGAGAGGAGAGGACTATGGCTACACCTTC	CASSQRGEDYGYTF
14	once	NA	TRBJ1-2	TRBV11-3	TGTGCCAGCAGCTTCACAGGGAACCCTTATGGCTACACCTTC	CASSFTGNPYGYTF
16	NA	TRBD1	TRBJ2-7	TRBV6-2/TRBV6-3	TGTGCCAGCAGCCGTGGGGGGACAGGGGGCTCCTACGAGCAGTACTTC	CASSRGGTGGSYEQYF
15	NA	TRBD1	TRBJ1-3	TRBV7-8	TGTGCCAGCAGCGACAGGGTTCCCTCTGGAAACACCATATATTTT	CASSDRVPSGNTIYF
12	NA	NA	TRBJ1-4	TRBV5-4	TGTGCCAGCAGCATTACCAAGGGGCTGGTGTTTTTT	CASSITKGLVFF